This T cell receptor beta chain was captured by sequencing in a study of T cell clonality in common variable immunodeficiency. Profiled with immunoSEQ multiplex PCR; TCRdb holds only in-frame clones, not every one. In total the sample includes approximately 30,000 clones, none of them seen once. As concerns this clone: Its antigen remains unidentified. Coverage ceases 3 residues before the CDR3 finishes, and the germline J gene fills in the end.

Patients and controls were mostly of Caucasian heritage. Blood samples were heparinized, roughly 4.5 to 8.5 ml per donor. Whole-study results and caveats: The cause of increased CVID clonality remains unclear without subpopulation sequencing. CVID subjects shared fewer TCRbeta clones than healthy controls did. In common variable immunodeficiency, TCR beta chains reportedly carried fewer deletions and N-nucleotide insertions.

CDR3 length: 12 residues. With 4 bases removed from V and 1 base from J, the gap between germline ends came to 7 bases. CDR1 is GTSNPN and CDR2 is SVGIG in the germline V gene (reference sequence). The chain links TRBV30 to TRBJ1-2; unclear D gene. The sequence was collected from a human donor with common variable immunodeficiency. The sequenced material came from peripheral blood mononuclear cells. The CDR3 protein is CAWKQINYGYTF. CDR3 DNA, as far as it was read: TGTGCCTGGAAACAGATTAACTATGGC.